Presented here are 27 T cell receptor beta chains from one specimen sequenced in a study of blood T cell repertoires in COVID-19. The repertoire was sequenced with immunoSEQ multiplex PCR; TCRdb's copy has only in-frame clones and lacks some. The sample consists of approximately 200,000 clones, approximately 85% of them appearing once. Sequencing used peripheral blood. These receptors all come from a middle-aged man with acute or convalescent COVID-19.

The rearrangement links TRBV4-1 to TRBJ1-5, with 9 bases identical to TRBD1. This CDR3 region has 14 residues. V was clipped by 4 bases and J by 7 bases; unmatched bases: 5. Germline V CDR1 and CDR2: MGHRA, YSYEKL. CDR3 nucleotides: TGCGCCAGCAGCCTCAGGGACAGGGCCCAGCCCCAGCATTTT. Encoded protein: CASSLRDRAQPQHF.

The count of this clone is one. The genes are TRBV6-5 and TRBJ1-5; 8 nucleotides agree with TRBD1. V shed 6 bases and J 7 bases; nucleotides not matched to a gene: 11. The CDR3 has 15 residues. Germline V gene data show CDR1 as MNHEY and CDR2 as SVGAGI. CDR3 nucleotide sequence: TGTGCCAGCAGGGACGGACAGGGAAAAGGACAGCCCCAGCATTTT. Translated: CASRDGQGKGQPQHF.

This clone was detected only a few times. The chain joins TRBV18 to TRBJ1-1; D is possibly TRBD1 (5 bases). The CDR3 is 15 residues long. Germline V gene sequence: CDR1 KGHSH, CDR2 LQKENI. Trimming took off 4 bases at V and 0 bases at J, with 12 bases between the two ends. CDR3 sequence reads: CASSRTDSLNTEAFF. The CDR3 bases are TGTGCCAGCTCACGAACTGACAGCCTGAACACTGAAGCTTTCTTT.

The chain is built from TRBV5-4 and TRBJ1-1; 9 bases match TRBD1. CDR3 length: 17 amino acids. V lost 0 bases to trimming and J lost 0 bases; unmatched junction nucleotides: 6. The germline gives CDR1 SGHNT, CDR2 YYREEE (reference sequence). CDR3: CASSLGQGGSMNTEAFF. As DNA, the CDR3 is TGTGCCAGCAGCTTGGGACAGGGGGGGTCTATGAACACTGAAGCTTTCTTT.

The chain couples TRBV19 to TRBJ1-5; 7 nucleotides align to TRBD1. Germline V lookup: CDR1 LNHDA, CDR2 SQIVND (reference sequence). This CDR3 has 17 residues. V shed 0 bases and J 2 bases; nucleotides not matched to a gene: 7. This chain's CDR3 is CASSIDQKRGRNQPQHF. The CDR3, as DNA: TGTGCCAGTAGTATAGATCAGAAAAGGGGGCGCAATCAGCCCCAGCATTTT.

The CDR3 DNA reads TGTGCCAGCAGTTACTCGCAGATCTATGGCTACACCTTC. Its protein is CASSYSQIYGYTF. This chain uses TRBV6-5 with TRBJ1-2; D not resolved. The V end lost 0 bases, the J end lost 4 bases, and 6 bases lay between the germline ends. From germline, CDR1 is MNHEY and CDR2 SVGAGI. The CDR3 has 13 amino acids.

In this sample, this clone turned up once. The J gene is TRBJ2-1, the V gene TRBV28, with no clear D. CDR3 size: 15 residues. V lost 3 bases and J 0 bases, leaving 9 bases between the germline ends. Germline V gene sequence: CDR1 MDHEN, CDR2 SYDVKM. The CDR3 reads CASSLRFSSYNEQFF. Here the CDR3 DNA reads TGTGCCAGCAGTTTGAGGTTTAGCTCCTACAATGAGCAGTTCTTC.

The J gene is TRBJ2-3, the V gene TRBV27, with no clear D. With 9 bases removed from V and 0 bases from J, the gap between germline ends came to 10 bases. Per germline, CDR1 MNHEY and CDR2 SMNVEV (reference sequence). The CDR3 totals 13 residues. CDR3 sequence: CASSPSSTDTQYF. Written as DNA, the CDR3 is TGTGCCAGTTCCCCCTCTAGCACAGATACGCAGTATTTT.

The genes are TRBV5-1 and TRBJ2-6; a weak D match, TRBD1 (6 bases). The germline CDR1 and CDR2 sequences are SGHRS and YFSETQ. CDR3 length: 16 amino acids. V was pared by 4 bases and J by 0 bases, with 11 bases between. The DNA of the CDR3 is TGCGCCAGCAGCCCCGGACAGCACTCTGGGGCCAACGTCCTGACTTTC. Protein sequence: CASSPGQHSGANVLTF.

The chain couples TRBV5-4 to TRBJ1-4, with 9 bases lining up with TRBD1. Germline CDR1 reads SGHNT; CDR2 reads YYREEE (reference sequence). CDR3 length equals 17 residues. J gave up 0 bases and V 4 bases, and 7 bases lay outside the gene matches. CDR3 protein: CASSKDRGRATNEKLFF. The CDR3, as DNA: TGTGCCAGCAGCAAGGACAGGGGTCGAGCAACTAATGAAAAACTGTTTTTT.

For the CDR3, the DNA is TGTGCCACGACCTCGGCGGGGGGGCCCAGTTGGGAGTTCTTC. Its translation: CATTSAGGPSWEFF. J is TRBJ2-1 and V is TRBV28, with 9 bases identical to TRBD2. The CDR3 is made up of 14 amino acids. Germline V CDR1 and CDR2: MDHEN, SYDVKM. V gave up 10 bases and J gave up 14 bases; unmatched junction bases: 18.

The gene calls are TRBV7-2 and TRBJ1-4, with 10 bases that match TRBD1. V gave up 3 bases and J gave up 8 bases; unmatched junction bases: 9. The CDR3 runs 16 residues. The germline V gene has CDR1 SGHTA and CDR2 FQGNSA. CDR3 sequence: CASSFPGTGVEEKLFF. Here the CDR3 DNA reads TGTGCCAGCAGCTTCCCCGGGACAGGGGTGGAGGAAAAACTGTTTTTT.

CDR3 in amino acids: CASTPLGLTDTQYF. The CDR3 DNA reads as TGTGCCAGCACCCCTCTGGGGCTTACAGATACGCAGTATTTT. The rearrangement links TRBV11-2 to TRBJ2-3; a weak D match, TRBD1 (5 bases). Deletions cut 7 bases from V and 3 bases from J, with 14 bases between. CDR3 length equals 14 residues. Per germline, CDR1 SGHAT and CDR2 FQNNGV.

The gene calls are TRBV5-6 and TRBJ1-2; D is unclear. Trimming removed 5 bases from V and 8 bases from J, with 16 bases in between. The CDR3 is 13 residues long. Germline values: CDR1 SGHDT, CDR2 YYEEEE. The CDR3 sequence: CASSWQEVGGYTF. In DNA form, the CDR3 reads TGTGCCAGCAGTTGGCAGGAAGTCGGCGGCTACACCTTC.

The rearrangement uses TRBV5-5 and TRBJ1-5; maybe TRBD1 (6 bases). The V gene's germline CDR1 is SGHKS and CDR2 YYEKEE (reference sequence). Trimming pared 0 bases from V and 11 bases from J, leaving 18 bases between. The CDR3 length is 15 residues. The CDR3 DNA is TGTGCCAGCAGCTTGGGGGGGCCCGGTCTTAGAGCCCAGCATTTT. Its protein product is CASSLGGPGLRAQHF.

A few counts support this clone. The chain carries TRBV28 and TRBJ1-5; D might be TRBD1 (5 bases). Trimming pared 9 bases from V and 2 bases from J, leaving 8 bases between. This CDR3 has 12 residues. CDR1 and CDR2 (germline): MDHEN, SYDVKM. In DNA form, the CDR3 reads TGTGCCAGGGACACTCGCAATCAGCCCCAGCATTTT. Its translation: CARDTRNQPQHF. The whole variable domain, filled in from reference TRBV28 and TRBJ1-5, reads DVKVTQSSRYLVKRTGEKVFLECVQDMDHENMFWYRQDPGLGLRLIYFSYDVKMKEKGDIPEGYSVSREKKERFSLILESASTNQTSMYLCARDTRNQPQHFGDGTRLSIL.

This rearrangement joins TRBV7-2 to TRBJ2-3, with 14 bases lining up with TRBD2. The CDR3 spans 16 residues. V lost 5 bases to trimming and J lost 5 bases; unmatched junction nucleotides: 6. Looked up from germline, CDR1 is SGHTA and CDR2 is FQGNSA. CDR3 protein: CASSMPTSGGGDTQYF. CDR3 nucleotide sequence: TGTGCCAGCAGCATGCCGACTAGCGGGGGGGGAGATACGCAGTATTTT.

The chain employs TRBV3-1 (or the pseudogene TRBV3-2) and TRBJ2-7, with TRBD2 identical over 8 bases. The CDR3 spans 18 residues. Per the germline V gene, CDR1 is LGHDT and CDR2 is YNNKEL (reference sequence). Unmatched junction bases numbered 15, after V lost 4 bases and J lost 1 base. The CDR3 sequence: CASSLAPAGGTNSYEQYF. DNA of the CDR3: TGTGCCAGCAGCCTTGCGCCGGCGGGGGGAACAAATTCCTACGAGCAGTACTTC.

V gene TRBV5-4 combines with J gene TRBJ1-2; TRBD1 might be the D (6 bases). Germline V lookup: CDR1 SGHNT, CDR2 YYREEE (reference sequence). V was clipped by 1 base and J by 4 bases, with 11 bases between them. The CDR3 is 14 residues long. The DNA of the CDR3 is TGTGCCAGCAGCTTGTACAGGGCGTCCTATGGCTACACCTTC. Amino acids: CASSLYRASYGYTF.

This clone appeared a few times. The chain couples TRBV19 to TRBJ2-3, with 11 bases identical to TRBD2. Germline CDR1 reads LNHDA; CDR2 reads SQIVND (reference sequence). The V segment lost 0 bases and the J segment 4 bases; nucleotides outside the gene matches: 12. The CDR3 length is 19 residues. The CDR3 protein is CASSIDAPLAGGIADTQYF. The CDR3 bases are TGTGCCAGTAGTATAGATGCCCCCCTAGCGGGGGGCATCGCAGATACGCAGTATTTT.

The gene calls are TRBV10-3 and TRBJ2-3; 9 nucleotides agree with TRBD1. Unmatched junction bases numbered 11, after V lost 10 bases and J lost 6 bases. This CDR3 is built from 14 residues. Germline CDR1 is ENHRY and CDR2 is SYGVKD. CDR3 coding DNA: TGTGCCACGGGACGCACAGGGGGCATTGATACGCAGTATTTT. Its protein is CATGRTGGIDTQYF.

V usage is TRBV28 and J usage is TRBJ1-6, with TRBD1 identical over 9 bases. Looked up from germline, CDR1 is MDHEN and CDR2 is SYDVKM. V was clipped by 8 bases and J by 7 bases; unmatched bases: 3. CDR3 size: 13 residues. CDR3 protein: CASEGQGNSPLHF. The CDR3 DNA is TGTGCCAGCGAGGGACAGGGAAATTCACCCCTCCACTTT.

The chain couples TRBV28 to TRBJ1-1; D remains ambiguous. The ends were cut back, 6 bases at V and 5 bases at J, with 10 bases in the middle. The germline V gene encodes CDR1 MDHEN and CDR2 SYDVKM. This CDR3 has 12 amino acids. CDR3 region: CASREEVTEAFF. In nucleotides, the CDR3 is TGTGCCAGCAGGGAGGAGGTGACTGAAGCTTTCTTT.

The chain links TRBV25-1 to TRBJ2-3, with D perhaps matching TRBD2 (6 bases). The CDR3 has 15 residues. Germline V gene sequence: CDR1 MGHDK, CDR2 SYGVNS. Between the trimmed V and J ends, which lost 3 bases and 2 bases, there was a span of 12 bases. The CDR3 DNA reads TGTGCCAGCAGTGAGCTAGGAGGGCCCACAGATACGCAGTATTTT. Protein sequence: CASSELGGPTDTQYF.

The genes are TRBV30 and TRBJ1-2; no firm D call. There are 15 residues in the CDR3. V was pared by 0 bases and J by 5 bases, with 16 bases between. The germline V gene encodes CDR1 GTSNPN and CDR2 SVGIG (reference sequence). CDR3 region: CAWSVSEGWRYGYTF. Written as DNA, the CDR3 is TGTGCCTGGAGTGTATCGGAGGGATGGCGATATGGCTACACCTTC.

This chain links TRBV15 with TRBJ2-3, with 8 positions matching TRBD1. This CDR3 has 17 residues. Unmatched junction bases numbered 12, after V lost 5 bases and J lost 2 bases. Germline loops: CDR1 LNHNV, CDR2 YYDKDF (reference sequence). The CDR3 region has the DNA TGTGCCACCAGCGGAATGCTAGGACAGGGCGTCACAGATACGCAGTATTTT. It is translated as CATSGMLGQGVTDTQYF.

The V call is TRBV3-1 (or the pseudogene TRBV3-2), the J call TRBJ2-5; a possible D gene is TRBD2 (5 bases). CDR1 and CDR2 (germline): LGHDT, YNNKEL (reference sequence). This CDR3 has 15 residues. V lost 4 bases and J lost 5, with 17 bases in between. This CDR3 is CASSRQNPGLETQYF. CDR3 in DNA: TGTGCCAGCAGCCGTCAAAATCCGGGATTGGAGACCCAGTACTTC.